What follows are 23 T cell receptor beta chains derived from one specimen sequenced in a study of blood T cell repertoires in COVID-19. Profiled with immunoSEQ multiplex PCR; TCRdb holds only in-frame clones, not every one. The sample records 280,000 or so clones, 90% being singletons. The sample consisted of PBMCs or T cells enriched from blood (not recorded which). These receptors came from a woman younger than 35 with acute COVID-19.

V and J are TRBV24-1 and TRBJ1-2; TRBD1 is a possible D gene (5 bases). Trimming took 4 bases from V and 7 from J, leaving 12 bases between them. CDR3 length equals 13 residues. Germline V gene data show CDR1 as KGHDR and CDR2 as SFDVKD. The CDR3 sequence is CATSDSDSRGYTF. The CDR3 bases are TGTGCCACCAGTGACTCCGACAGCCGTGGCTACACCTTC.

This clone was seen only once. CDR3 residues: CASSLALARYNEQFF. The CDR3 nucleotides are TGCGCCAGCAGCTTGGCGCTAGCGAGATACAATGAGCAGTTCTTC. V usage is TRBV5-1 and J usage is TRBJ2-1, with D possibly TRBD2 on 6 matching bases. V was pared by 0 bases and J by 4 bases, with 11 bases between. Germline V gives CDR1 SGHRS, CDR2 YFSETQ. The CDR3 runs to 15 residues. Supplemented by reference TRBV5-1 and TRBJ2-1, the full variable domain reads KAGVTQTPRYLIKTRGQQVTLSCSPISGHRSVSWYQQTPGQGLQFLFEYFSETQRNKGNFPGRFSGRQFSNSRSEMNVSTLELGDSALYLCASSLALARYNEQFFGPGTRLTVL.

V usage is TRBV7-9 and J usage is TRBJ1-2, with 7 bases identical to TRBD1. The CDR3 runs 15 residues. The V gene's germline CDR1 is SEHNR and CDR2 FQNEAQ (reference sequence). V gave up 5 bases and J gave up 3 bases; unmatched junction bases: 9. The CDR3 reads CASSPQTGSYYGYTF. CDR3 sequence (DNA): TGTGCCAGCAGCCCACAGACAGGGAGCTACTATGGCTACACCTTC.

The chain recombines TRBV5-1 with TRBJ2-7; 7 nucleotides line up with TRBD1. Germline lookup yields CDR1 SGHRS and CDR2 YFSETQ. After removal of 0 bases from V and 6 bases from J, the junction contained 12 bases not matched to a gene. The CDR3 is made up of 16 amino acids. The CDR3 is CASSLVTGIGVSEQYF. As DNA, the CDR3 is TGCGCCAGCAGCTTGGTGACAGGGATTGGTGTAAGCGAGCAGTACTTC.

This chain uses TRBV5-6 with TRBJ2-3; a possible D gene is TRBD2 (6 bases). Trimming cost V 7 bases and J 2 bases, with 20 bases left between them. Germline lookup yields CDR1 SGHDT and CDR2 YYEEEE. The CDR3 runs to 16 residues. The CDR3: CASLRWEDPNTDTQYF. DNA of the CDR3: TGTGCCAGCCTACGTTGGGAGGACCCTAACACAGATACGCAGTATTTT. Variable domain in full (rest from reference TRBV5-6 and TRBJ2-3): DAGVTQSPTHLIKTRGQQVTLRCSPKSGHDTVSWYQQALGQGPQFIFQYYEEEERQRGNFPDRFSGHQFPNYSSELNVNALLLGDSALYLCASLRWEDPNTDTQYFGPGTRLTVL.

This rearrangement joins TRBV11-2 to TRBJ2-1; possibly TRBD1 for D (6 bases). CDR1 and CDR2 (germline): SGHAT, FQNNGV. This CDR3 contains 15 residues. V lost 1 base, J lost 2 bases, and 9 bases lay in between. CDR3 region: CASSLGTETYNEQFF. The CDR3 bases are TGTGCCAGCAGCTTAGGGACAGAGACCTACAATGAGCAGTTCTTC.

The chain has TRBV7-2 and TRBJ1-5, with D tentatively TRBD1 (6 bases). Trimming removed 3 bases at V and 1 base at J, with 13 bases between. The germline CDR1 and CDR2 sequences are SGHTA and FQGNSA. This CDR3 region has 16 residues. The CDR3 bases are TGTGCCAGCAGCTTGCTTGCCCAGGGGAGCAATCAGCCCCAGCATTTT. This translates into CASSLLAQGSNQPQHF.

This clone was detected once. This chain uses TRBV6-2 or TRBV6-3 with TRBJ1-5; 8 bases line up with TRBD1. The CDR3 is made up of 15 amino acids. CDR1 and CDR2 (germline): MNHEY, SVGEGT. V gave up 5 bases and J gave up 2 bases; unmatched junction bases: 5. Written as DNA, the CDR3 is TGTGCCAGCAGTACCCCGGGACAGGGCAATCAGCCCCAGCATTTT. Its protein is CASSTPGQGNQPQHF.

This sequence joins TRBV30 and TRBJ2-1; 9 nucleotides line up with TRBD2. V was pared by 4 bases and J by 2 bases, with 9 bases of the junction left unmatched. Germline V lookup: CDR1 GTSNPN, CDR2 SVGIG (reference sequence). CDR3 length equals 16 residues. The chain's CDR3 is CAWTFSGSPAYNEQFF. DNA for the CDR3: TGTGCCTGGACCTTTAGCGGGAGTCCCGCCTACAATGAGCAGTTCTTC.

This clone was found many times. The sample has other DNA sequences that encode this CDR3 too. The CDR3 DNA is TGTGCCAGCTCACCGAGACTAGCGGAGAACACCGGGGAGCTGTTTTTT. It is translated as CASSPRLAENTGELFF. The gene calls are TRBV18 and TRBJ2-2, with 9 bases fitting TRBD2. The CDR3 is 16 residues long. Unmatched junction bases numbered 3, after V lost 3 bases and J lost 1 base. Germline values: CDR1 KGHSH, CDR2 LQKENI.

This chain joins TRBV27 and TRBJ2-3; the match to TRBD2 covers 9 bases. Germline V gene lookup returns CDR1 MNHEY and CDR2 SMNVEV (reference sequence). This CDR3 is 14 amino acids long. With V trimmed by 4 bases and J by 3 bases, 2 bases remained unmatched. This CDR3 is CASSYSGSTDTQYF. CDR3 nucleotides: TGTGCCAGCAGTTATAGCGGGAGTACAGATACGCAGTATTTT.

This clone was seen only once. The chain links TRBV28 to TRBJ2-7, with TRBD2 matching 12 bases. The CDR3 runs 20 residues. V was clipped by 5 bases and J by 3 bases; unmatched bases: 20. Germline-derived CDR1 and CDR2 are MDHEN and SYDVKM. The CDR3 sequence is CASSGQTSGRGLWRIYEQYF. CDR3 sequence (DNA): TGTGCCAGCAGTGGACAGACTAGCGGGAGAGGTCTTTGGAGAATCTACGAGCAGTACTTC. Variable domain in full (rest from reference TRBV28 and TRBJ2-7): DVKVTQSSRYLVKRTGEKVFLECVQDMDHENMFWYRQDPGLGLRLIYFSYDVKMKEKGDIPEGYSVSREKKERFSLILESASTNQTSMYLCASSGQTSGRGLWRIYEQYFGPGTRLTVT.

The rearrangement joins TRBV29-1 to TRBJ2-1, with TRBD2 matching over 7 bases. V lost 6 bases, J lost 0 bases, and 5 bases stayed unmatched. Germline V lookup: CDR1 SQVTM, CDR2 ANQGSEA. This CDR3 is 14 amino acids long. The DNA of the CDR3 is TGCAGCGTAGCGGGACGGAGCTCCTACAATGAGCAGTTCTTC. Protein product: CSVAGRSSYNEQFF.

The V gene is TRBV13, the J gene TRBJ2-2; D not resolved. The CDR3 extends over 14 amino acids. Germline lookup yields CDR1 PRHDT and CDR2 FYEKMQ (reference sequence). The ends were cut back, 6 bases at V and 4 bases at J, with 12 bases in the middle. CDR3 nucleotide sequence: TGTGCCAGCAGAGAGAAAAGTCGCACCGGGGAGCTGTTTTTT. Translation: CASREKSRTGELFF. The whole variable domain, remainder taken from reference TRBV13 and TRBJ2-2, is AAGVIQSPRHLIKEKRETATLKCYPIPRHDTVYWYQQGPGQDPQFLISFYEKMQSDKGSIPDRFSAQQFSDYHSELNMSSLELGDSALYFCASREKSRTGELFFGEGSRLTVL.

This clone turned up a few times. The CDR3 coding sequence is TGTGCCACCAGCAGTGGTAGCGGGAGTTGGGAGCAGTACTTC. Its protein is CATSSGSGSWEQYF. V is TRBV15 and J is TRBJ2-7, with 9 bases fitting TRBD2. CDR3 length: 14 amino acids. The germline V gene has CDR1 LNHNV and CDR2 YYDKDF (reference sequence). V dropped 3 bases and J dropped 7; count of bases not matched to a gene: 7.

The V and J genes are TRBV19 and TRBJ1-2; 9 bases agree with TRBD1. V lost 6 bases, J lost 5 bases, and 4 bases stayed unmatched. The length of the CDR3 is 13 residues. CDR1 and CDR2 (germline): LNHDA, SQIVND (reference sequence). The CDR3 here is CASSPTGGYGYTF. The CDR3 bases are TGTGCCAGTAGCCCGACAGGGGGATATGGCTACACCTTC. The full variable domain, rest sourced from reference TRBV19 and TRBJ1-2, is DGGITQSPKYLFRKEGQNVTLSCEQNLNHDAMYWYRQDPGQGLRLIYYSQIVNDFQKGDIAEGYSVSREKKESFPLTVTSAQKNPTAFYLCASSPTGGYGYTFGSGTRLTVV.

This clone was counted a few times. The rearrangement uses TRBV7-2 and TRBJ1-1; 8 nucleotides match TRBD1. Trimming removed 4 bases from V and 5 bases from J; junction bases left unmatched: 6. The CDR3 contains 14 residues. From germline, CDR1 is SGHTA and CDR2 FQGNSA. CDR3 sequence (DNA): TGTGCCAGCAGCTGGGACAGGCGGAGGACTGAAGCTTTCTTT. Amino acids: CASSWDRRRTEAFF.

CDR3 residues: CASSYVRERGEQYF. CDR3 DNA: TGTGCCAGCAGTTACGTCAGGGAAAGGGGCGAGCAGTACTTC. The chain uses TRBV6-5 and TRBJ2-7, with D possibly being TRBD1 (5 bases). Between the trimmed V and J ends, which lost 2 bases and 6 bases, there was a span of 14 bases. CDR1 MNHEY and CDR2 SVGAGI come from the germline V gene. This CDR3 contains 14 residues.

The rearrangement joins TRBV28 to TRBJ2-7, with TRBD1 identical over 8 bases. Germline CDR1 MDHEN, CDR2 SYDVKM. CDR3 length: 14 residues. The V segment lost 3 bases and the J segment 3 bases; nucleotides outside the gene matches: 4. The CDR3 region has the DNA TGTGCCAGCAGTTTGGCCGGACAGGGCTACGAGCAGTACTTC. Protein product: CASSLAGQGYEQYF.

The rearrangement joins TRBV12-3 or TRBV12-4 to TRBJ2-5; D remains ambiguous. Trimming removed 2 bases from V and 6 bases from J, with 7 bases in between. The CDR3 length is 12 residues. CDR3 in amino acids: CASSLNEKTQYF. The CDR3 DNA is TGTGCCAGCAGTTTAAACGAGAAGACCCAGTACTTC.

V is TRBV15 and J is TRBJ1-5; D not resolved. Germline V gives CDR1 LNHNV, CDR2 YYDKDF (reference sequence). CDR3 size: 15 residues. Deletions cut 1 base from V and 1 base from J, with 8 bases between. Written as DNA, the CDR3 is TGTGCCACCAGCAGAGTTGGCCACAGCAATCAGCCCCAGCATTTT. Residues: CATSRVGHSNQPQHF.

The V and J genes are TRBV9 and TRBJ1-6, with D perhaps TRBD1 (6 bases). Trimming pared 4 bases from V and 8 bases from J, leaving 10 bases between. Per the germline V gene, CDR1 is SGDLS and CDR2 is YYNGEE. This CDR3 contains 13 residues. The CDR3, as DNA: TGTGCCAGCAGCATCAGGGGTTATTCACCCCTCCACTTT. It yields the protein CASSIRGYSPLHF.

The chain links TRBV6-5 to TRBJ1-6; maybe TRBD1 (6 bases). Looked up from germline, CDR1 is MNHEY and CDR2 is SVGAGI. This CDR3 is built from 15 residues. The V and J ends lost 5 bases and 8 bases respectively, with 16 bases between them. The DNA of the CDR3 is TGTGCCAGCAGTCCGAGAAGGGGGTCTCATTCACCCCTCCACTTT. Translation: CASSPRRGSHSPLHF.